The 4 T cell receptor beta chains given below trace back to one sample, sequenced in a study of blood T cell repertoires in COVID-19. Assay: immunoSEQ multiplex PCR; the TCRdb copy retains only in-frame clones and omits some. Among more than 50,000 clones, around 90% were seen once, and the ten largest hold around 13%. Sequenced material: peripheral blood. The receptor set was obtained from a man in his fifties or sixties with active COVID-19.

The V and J genes are TRBV3-1 (or the pseudogene TRBV3-2) and TRBJ2-2; TRBD1 matches at 7 bases. Losses at the gene ends were 5 bases for V and 6 bases for J; bases not matched to a gene: 6. The CDR3 runs to 14 residues. Germline CDR1 and CDR2: LGHDT and YNNKEL (reference sequence). CDR3: CASSGTAMAGELFF. Here the CDR3 DNA reads TGTGCCAGCAGCGGGACAGCCATGGCCGGGGAGCTGTTTTTT.

This sequence joins TRBV15 and TRBJ2-7; TRBD1 agrees at 8 bases. The ends lost 5 bases at V and 4 bases at J; junction bases unmatched: 13. CDR3 size: 16 residues. Germline lookup yields CDR1 LNHNV and CDR2 YYDKDF (reference sequence). CDR3: CATSGIGTGDVYEQYF. CDR3 nucleotide sequence: TGTGCCACCAGCGGTATTGGGACAGGAGATGTATACGAGCAGTACTTC.

The genes are TRBV9 and TRBJ2-7; 8 bases are shared with TRBD2. The CDR3 sequence is 15 residues long. The trim removed 4 bases at V and 1 base at J, leaving 7 bases unmatched. Germline V CDR1 and CDR2: SGDLS, YYNGEE. CDR3 region: CASSSSGSSSYEQYF. Written as DNA, the CDR3 is TGTGCCAGCAGCTCGAGCGGGAGTTCTTCCTACGAGCAGTACTTC.

The V call is TRBV5-1, the J call TRBJ2-1, with 9 bases that match TRBD1. J lost 0 bases, V lost 4 bases, and 2 bases had no gene match. Looked up from germline, CDR1 is SGHRS and CDR2 is YFSETQ. The CDR3 covers 15 residues. The CDR3 region has the DNA TGCGCCAGCAGCACGGGACAGGGCTCCTACAATGAGCAGTTCTTC. It codes for CASSTGQGSYNEQFF.